This TCR beta chain is drawn from a study of control samples from healthy donors and cancer patients. Germline lookup yields CDR1 ENHRY and CDR2 SYGVKD. V was shortened by 11 bases and J by 4 bases, with 23 bases between the two germline ends. There are 15 residues in the CDR3. The table came from immunoSEQ multiplex PCR; TCRdb's copy has only in-frame clones and leaves some out. Counted here are 110,000 or so clones, about 83% occurring once; the ten biggest clones make up about 12%. V is TRBV10-3 and J is TRBJ1-2; tentatively, D is TRBD1 (6 bases). Sequenced sample: blood. This TCR came from a young man in good health. CDR3 bases: TGTGCCGGCTCACCCAACGACAGGCAAACCTATGGCTACACCTTC. It is translated as CAGSPNDRQTYGYTF.